These T cell receptor beta chains were read from a single sample in a study of glioma-infiltrating T cells. TCRdb re-called the multiplex PCR reads through MiXCR, storing one row per CDR3 protein. Here the sample spans about 130,000 distinct CDR3 sequences, around 23% being singletons. Sequenced: glioma tissue, nonneoplastic brain tissue, or PBMCs (not recorded which). The receptors derive from a human donor with low-grade glioma or glioblastoma, undergoing nonglioma brain surgery, or in good health (not recorded which). Each CDR3 is given with its conserved first and last residue. D genes are given only for firm matches. Rows may omit the clone size; those that give it use once, few, many or a size class.

-	-	TRBV19	TRBJ1-1	CASSLRWQGGTEAFF	TGTGCCAGTAGTCTCAGATGGCAGGGTGGTACTGAAGCTTTCTTT
TRBD1	few	TRBV29-1	TRBJ1-1	CSVGQGGPEAFF	TGCAGCGTTGGGCAGGGGGGACCTGAAGCTTTCTTT
-	many	TRBV4-1	TRBJ1-4	CASSQDEGGANEKLFF	TGCGCCAGCAGCCAAGATGAGGGGGGAGCTAATGAAAAACTGTTTTTT
-	many	TRBV6-1	TRBJ2-5	CASSLYREETQYF	TGTGCCAGCAGTCTCTACAGGGAAGAGACCCAGTACTTC
TRBD2	many	TRBV7-3	TRBJ2-7	CASSLTGTSYPEQYF	TGTGCCAGCAGCTTAACGGGGACTAGCTATCCCGAGCAGTACTTC
TRBD1	many	TRBV7-3	TRBJ2-3	CASSSRTGTDTQYF	TGTGCCAGCAGCTCTAGGACAGGGACAGATACGCAGTATTTT
-	many	TRBV5-1	TRBJ2-3	CASSYDLTDTQYF	TGCGCCAGCAGCTACGACCTCACAGATACGCAGTATTTT
-	many	TRBV20-1	TRBJ2-5	CSAGAETGPETQYF	TGCAGTGCTGGAGCCGAGACGGGACCAGAGACCCAGTACTTC
-	many	TRBV7-2	TRBJ2-5	CASALEETQYF	TGTGCCAGTGCCCTTGAGGAGACCCAGTACTTC
-	-	TRBV6-1	TRBJ2-7	CASSSRDASSYNEQYF	TGTGCCAGCAGTAGCCGGGACGCGAGCTCCTACAACGAGCAGTACTTC
TRBD2	many	TRBV2	TRBJ2-1	CASSEQREAYNEQFF	TGTGCCAGCAGTGAACAGCGGGAGGCCTACAATGAGCAGTTCTTC
-	many	TRBV6-1	TRBJ1-3	CASSEGEGGNTIYF	TGTGCCAGCAGTGAAGGGGAGGGAGGAAACACCATATATTTT
TRBD1	many	TRBV6-1	TRBJ1-5	CAIRGEQGVSWSNQPQHF	TGTGCCATCCGCGGTGAACAGGGGGTGAGCTGGAGCAATCAGCCCCAGCATTTT
-	many	TRBV11-2	TRBJ1-2	CASSPQDGRYGYTF	TGTGCCAGCAGCCCTCAGGACGGACGGTATGGCTACACCTTC
-	many	TRBV27	TRBJ1-5	CASSRLEGQPQHF	TGTGCCAGCAGTCGTCTCGAGGGGCAGCCCCAGCATTTT
TRBD1	many	TRBV27	TRBJ1-2	CASSSTGAQGYTF	TGTGCCAGCAGTTCGACAGGGGCGCAAGGCTACACCTTC
-	many	TRBV27	TRBJ2-7	CASSLGRTGPAYEQYF	TGTGCCAGCAGTTTAGGTCGAACAGGACCGGCCTACGAGCAGTACTTC